A selection of T cell receptor beta chains follows, all from one sample in a study of blood T cell repertoires in COVID-19. Clones were sequenced by immunoSEQ multiplex PCR, and TCRdb holds only the in-frame ones, with some missing. Of over 200,000 clones in the sample, approximately 81% were seen once. The sequenced sample was peripheral blood. The receptors were gathered from a woman older than 75 with active or convalescent COVID-19. Each CDR3 is given with its conserved first and last residue. D genes are given only for firm matches. Size is stated for part of the rows, as once, few or many counts, or as a class when the clone is expanded.

.,TRBV7-2,TRBJ2-1,.,16,CASSPSRANSYNEQFF,TGTGCCAGCAGCCCCTCCCGAGCGAATTCCTACAATGAGCAGTTCTTC
.,TRBV7-7,TRBJ1-3,.,14,CASSPGGAGNTIYF,TGTGCCAGCAGCCCCGGGGGTGCTGGAAACACCATATATTTT
.,TRBV30,TRBJ1-2,.,12,CAWSVWEGGYTF,TGTGCCTGGAGTGTATGGGAGGGTGGCTACACCTTC
.,TRBV7-2,TRBJ2-3,.,18,CASAPGLLGGAPSDTQYF,TGTGCCAGCGCCCCCGGGTTGTTGGGGGGGGCTCCATCAGATACGCAGTATTTT
.,TRBV14,TRBJ1-6,TRBD1,17,CASSQDTQETGSSPLHF,TGTGCCAGCAGCCAAGATACGCAAGAGACAGGGTCTTCACCCCTCCACTTT
.,TRBV27,TRBJ2-2,.,19,CASSLSPERGRQNTGELFF,TGTGCCAGCAGTTTATCGCCAGAGAGAGGGAGGCAAAACACCGGGGAGCTGTTTTTT
.,TRBV27,TRBJ1-5,.,14,CASSLRVSNQPQHF,TGTGCCAGCAGTTTAAGAGTTAGCAATCAGCCCCAGCATTTT
.,TRBV10-2,TRBJ2-1,TRBD2,16,CASSVLAGGRNNEQFF,TGCGCCAGCAGTGTATTAGCGGGAGGTCGTAACAATGAGCAGTTCTTC
.,TRBV4-3,TRBJ1-2,.,15,CASSQAESTFYGYTF,TGCGCCAGCAGCCAAGCGGAGTCAACCTTCTATGGCTACACCTTC
.,TRBV7-3,TRBJ1-3,.,16,CASSLNGQGTGNTIYF,TGTGCCAGCAGCTTAAATGGGCAGGGGACTGGAAACACCATATATTTT
.,TRBV11-1,TRBJ2-3,TRBD1,15,CASSPRSGGPDTQYF,TGTGCCAGCAGCCCACGGTCAGGGGGTCCAGATACGCAGTATTTT
.,TRBV5-4,TRBJ2-1,TRBD1,14,CASTPGQGYNEQFF,TGTGCCAGCACCCCGGGACAGGGATACAATGAGCAGTTCTTC
.,TRBV9,TRBJ1-5,.,14,CASSDQGSGQPQHF,TGTGCCAGCAGCGATCAGGGATCCGGTCAGCCCCAGCATTTT
.,TRBV14,TRBJ2-1,TRBD2,18,CASSRGLAGVISYNEQFF,TGTGCCAGCAGCCGGGGGCTAGCGGGAGTTATTAGCTACAATGAGCAGTTCTTC
once,TRBV10-3,TRBJ2-7,TRBD1,15,CASRARDRGRYEQYF,TGTGCCAGTCGAGCCCGGGACAGGGGTCGTTACGAGCAGTACTTC
.,TRBV2,TRBJ2-6,.,13,CASSEQGANVLTF,TGTGCCAGCAGTGAACAGGGGGCCAACGTCCTGACTTTC